The 21 T cell receptor beta chains reported below all come from one sample, sequenced in a study of response to subunit inactivated influenza vaccine. TCRdb fed the RT-PCR reads into MiXCR, producing one record per CDR3 protein. The sample contains 530,000 or so distinct CDR3 sequences, about 25% of which appear only once. The sample in question was CD4+ T cells sorted from PBMCs, obtained roughly 5 days after vaccination. These TCRs come from a man aged 50-59 years who received an inactivated influenza vaccine.

The rearrangement links TRBV6-2 or TRBV6-3 to TRBJ2-1; tentatively, D is TRBD1 (5 bases). CDR1 is MNHEY, CDR2 SVGEGT, per germline. The CDR3 runs to 14 residues. Trimming took off 6 bases at V and 7 bases at J, with 16 bases between the two ends. The DNA for the CDR3 is TGTGCCAGCAGACCCGATACGACAGTTAATGAGCAGTTCTTC. Its protein product is CASRPDTTVNEQFF.

The CDR3 nucleotides are TGTGCCAGCAGCTACACACAGAGCTCCTACGAGCAGTACTTC. Its translation: CASSYTQSSYEQYF. The gene calls are TRBV6-2 or TRBV6-3 and TRBJ2-7; D not certain. The CDR3 has 14 amino acids. Per germline, CDR1 MNHEY and CDR2 SVGEGT. V lost 6 bases, J lost 0 bases, and 12 bases lay in between.

This clonotype was seen only a few times. This chain uses TRBV7-9 with TRBJ2-5; 12 positions agree with TRBD2. Looked up from germline, CDR1 is SEHNR and CDR2 is FQNEAQ (reference sequence). The junction had 3 bases not matched to a gene; V was cut back by 6 bases and J by 1 base. The CDR3 covers 15 residues. CDR3 region: CASRRTSGTQETQYF. The CDR3 DNA reads TGTGCCAGCAGGCGGACTAGCGGGACCCAAGAGACCCAGTACTTC.

The chain combines TRBV5-1 with TRBJ1-5; possible D gene TRBD1, 5 bases. The length of the CDR3 is 15 residues. Trimming stripped 0 bases from V and 6 bases from J, with 13 bases between. CDR1 and CDR2 (germline): SGHRS, YFSETQ. CDR3 in DNA: TGCGCCAGCAGCTTGGATGGGGGGGATGGTCAGCCCCAGCATTTT. Translation gives CASSLDGGDGQPQHF.

The chain links TRBV20-1 to TRBJ2-5; unclear D gene. V lost 0 bases and J lost 2, with 10 bases in between. Germline assignment: CDR1 DFQATT and CDR2 SNEGSKA (reference sequence). This CDR3 spans 14 amino acids. CDR3 coding DNA: TGCAGTGCTAGAGAGGGGTCCGGACAAGAGACCCAGTACTTC. Residues: CSAREGSGQETQYF.

The chain is built from TRBV12-3 or TRBV12-4 and TRBJ2-3; TRBD2 aligns across 8 bases. There are 15 residues in the CDR3. Germline trimming cut 6 bases from V and 4 bases from J; bases unmatched to any gene: 9. CDR3 DNA: TGTGCCAGCAGAATCGGGGGGGCCGGGTCAGATACGCAGTATTTT. Translated, it gives CASRIGGAGSDTQYF.

This rearrangement joins TRBV5-6 to TRBJ2-2; 7 bases are shared with TRBD1. After removal of 4 bases from V and 5 bases from J, the junction contained 8 bases not matched to a gene. The CDR3 extends over 15 amino acids. The V gene's germline CDR1 is SGHDT and CDR2 YYEEEE. CDR3 bases: TGTGCCAGCAGCCTGACAGGGATCTCGACCGGGGAGCTGTTTTTT. This translates into CASSLTGISTGELFF.

This clonotype was detected a few times. The rearrangement joins TRBV6-5 to TRBJ1-2, with 8 nucleotides matching TRBD1. V trimming: 4 bases; J trimming: 4 bases; junction bases outside the gene matches: 14. Germline lookup yields CDR1 MNHEY and CDR2 SVGAGI. The CDR3 loop spans 17 amino acids. The CDR3 sequence is CASSSTQGQGGSYGYTF. The DNA of the CDR3 is TGTGCCAGCAGTTCCACCCAAGGACAGGGTGGTAGCTATGGCTACACCTTC.

The V call is TRBV20-1, the J call TRBJ2-2; perhaps TRBD1 as D (6 bases). V shed 8 bases and J shed 4 bases, with 14 bases lying between them. The CDR3 has 13 residues. Germline values: CDR1 DFQATT, CDR2 SNEGSKA (reference sequence). The CDR3 protein is CSPQGPGTGELFF. DNA of the CDR3: TGCAGTCCCCAGGGGCCAGGCACCGGGGAGCTGTTTTTT.

The CDR3 sequence is CASTGEGVAGPSYNEQFF. The DNA for the CDR3 is TGTGCCAGCACAGGGGAGGGGGTAGCGGGGCCCTCCTACAATGAGCAGTTCTTC. This rearrangement joins TRBV2 to TRBJ2-1; 8 bases map to TRBD2. Per the germline V gene, CDR1 is SNHLY and CDR2 is FYNNEI. The CDR3 has 18 amino acids. The V gene end was trimmed by 7 bases and the J gene end by 0 bases; junction bases not matched to a gene: 14.

J is TRBJ2-2 and V is TRBV6-5; D is uncertain. Trimming stripped 1 base from V and 3 bases from J, with 9 bases between. Germline CDR1 and CDR2: MNHEY and SVGAGI. CDR3 size: 15 residues. DNA for the CDR3: TGTGCCAGCAGTTACTTGGGCGGATACACCGGGGAGCTGTTTTTT. Translation: CASSYLGGYTGELFF.

This clonotype was detected a few times. V gene TRBV19 combines with J gene TRBJ2-6; 7 bases fit TRBD1. Germline trimming cut 4 bases from V and 1 base from J; bases unmatched to any gene: 16. Germline assignment: CDR1 LNHDA and CDR2 SQIVND (reference sequence). The CDR3 covers 20 residues. DNA for the CDR3: TGTGCCAGTAGTACGAGACAGGGTTTTCCTTCCTTTTCTGGGGCCAACGTCCTGACTTTC. It encodes CASSTRQGFPSFSGANVLTF.

This chain joins TRBV7-6 and TRBJ2-2; D unresolved. V shed 2 bases and J shed 6 bases, with 7 bases lying between them. The CDR3 is 13 residues long. Per germline, CDR1 SGHVS and CDR2 FNYEAQ. The CDR3 is CASSLTESGELFF. The CDR3, as DNA: TGTGCCAGCAGCTTAACGGAATCCGGGGAGCTGTTTTTT. Looking up the rest from reference TRBV7-6 and TRBJ2-2 gives the full variable domain: GAGVSQSPRYKVTKRGQDVALRCDPISGHVSLYWYRQALGQGPEFLTYFNYEAQQDKSGLPNDRFSAERPEGSISTLTIQRTEQRDSAMYRCASSLTESGELFFGEGSRLTVL.

This chain joins TRBV20-1 and TRBJ2-3; TRBD1 matches 8 bases. Germline CDR1 reads DFQATT; CDR2 reads SNEGSKA (reference sequence). CDR3 size: 15 residues. The V and J ends lost 1 base and 1 base, in that order; junction bases with no gene match: 4. In nucleotides, the CDR3 is TGCAGTGCTAGAGTCCCAGGGGGCGGCACAGATACGCAGTATTTT. It yields the protein CSARVPGGGTDTQYF.

This chain uses TRBV28 with TRBJ2-3; D is possibly TRBD1 or TRBD2 (5 bases each). Germline V gene lookup returns CDR1 MDHEN and CDR2 SYDVKM. Between the trimmed V and J ends, which lost 2 bases and 2 bases, there was a span of 11 bases. This CDR3 has 15 residues. CDR3 sequence: CASSLPGTHTDTQYF. In nucleotides, the CDR3 is TGTGCCAGCAGTTTACCCGGGACCCACACAGATACGCAGTATTTT.

This clonotype was recorded a few times. The chain links TRBV4-3 to TRBJ2-1; D assignment may be TRBD1 or TRBD2 (6 bases each). This CDR3 spans 13 amino acids. Between the trimmed V and J ends, which lost 4 bases and 8 bases, there was a span of 12 bases. Per the germline V gene, CDR1 is LGHNA and CDR2 is YSLEER. Here the CDR3 DNA reads TGCGCCAGCAGCCGAGATGGGGGGCATGAGCAGTTCTTC. Translating it yields CASSRDGGHEQFF.

The chain is built from TRBV5-6 and TRBJ1-5; D uncertain. CDR1 SGHDT and CDR2 YYEEEE come from the germline V gene. V was shortened by 2 bases and J by 7 bases, with 13 bases between the two germline ends. The CDR3 has 14 amino acids. CDR3 bases: TGTGCCAGCAGCTTCGGCCAGGCGGGACAGCCCCAGCATTTT. This gives the protein CASSFGQAGQPQHF. The variable domain in full, completed from reference TRBV5-6 and TRBJ1-5, reads DAGVTQSPTHLIKTRGQQVTLRCSPKSGHDTVSWYQQALGQGPQFIFQYYEEEERQRGNFPDRFSGHQFPNYSSELNVNALLLGDSALYLCASSFGQAGQPQHFGDGTRLSIL.

The rearrangement uses TRBV7-9 and TRBJ1-4; D gene unclear. CDR3 size: 14 residues. V was trimmed by 5 bases and J by 7 bases, leaving 14 bases between them. In germline, CDR1 is SEHNR, CDR2 FQNEAQ (reference sequence). The CDR3 DNA reads as TGTGCCAGCAGCCTTACCGTCCTCGCTGAAAAACTGTTTTTT. It yields the protein CASSLTVLAEKLFF.

In DNA, the CDR3 is TGTGCCAGCAGAACCAGCAGGGTTAGGACCGGGGAGCTGTTTTTT. Translation: CASRTSRVRTGELFF. The V and J genes are TRBV6-1 and TRBJ2-2; D might be TRBD1 (5 bases). Germline CDR1 reads MNHNS; CDR2 reads SASEGT. The CDR3 totals 15 residues. Trimming cost V 6 bases and J 5 bases, with 16 bases left between them.

This clonotype was counted only a few times. The chain couples TRBV7-2 to TRBJ2-7; 9 bases fit TRBD2. The CDR3 totals 15 residues. The trim removed 0 bases at V and 3 bases at J, leaving 3 bases unmatched. Germline CDR1 reads SGHTA; CDR2 reads FQGNSA. The CDR3 sequence is CASSLAATSGYEQYF. The CDR3 DNA reads as TGTGCCAGCAGCTTAGCCGCGACTAGCGGCTACGAGCAGTACTTC.

The chain has TRBV7-2 and TRBJ1-2; weak D call: TRBD1 (6 bases). From germline, CDR1 is SGHTA and CDR2 FQGNSA. The length of the CDR3 is 12 residues. Trimming stripped 6 bases from V and 7 bases from J, with 12 bases between. CDR3 coding DNA: TGTGCCAGCAGTCCACAGGGAATTGGCTACACCTTC. Protein product: CASSPQGIGYTF.